One sample yielded the 10 T cell receptor beta chains listed below, sequenced in a study of cytomegalovirus exposure and HLA in healthy donors. 60 Vbeta and 13 Jbeta primers were used in PCR. Profiling relied on immunoSEQ multiplex PCR, and the TCRdb table lists in-frame clones only, not all of them. The table shows 250,000 to 300,000 clones, with approximately 84% occurring only once. Input material: PBMCs. These receptors came from a middle-aged woman in good health and CMV-seropositive.

This chain joins TRBV12-5 and TRBJ2-7, with a tentative D call TRBD1 (6 bases). The CDR3 is made up of 15 amino acids. Per germline, CDR1 LGHNT and CDR2 FRNRAP. V was cut by 0 bases and J by 5 bases, with 14 bases left in between. The CDR3 DNA follows: TGTGCTAGTGGTTTGGTACGTACAGGGTTGGACGAGCAGTACTTC. Its protein product is CASGLVRTGLDEQYF. The full variable domain, its missing parts supplied by reference TRBV12-5 and TRBJ2-7, is DARVTQTPRHKVTEMGQEVTMRCQPILGHNTVFWYRQTMMQGLELLAYFRNRAPLDDSGMPKDRFSAEMPDATLATLKIQPSEPRDSAVYFCASGLVRTGLDEQYFGPGTRLTVT.

This chain joins TRBV5-4 and TRBJ2-4; TRBD2 aligns across 8 bases. The CDR3 sequence is 16 residues long. Trimming at V came to 2 bases and at J to 7 bases, leaving 11 bases not matched to a gene. CDR1 and CDR2 from the germline V gene are SGHNT and YYREEE (reference sequence). The CDR3 nucleotides read TGTGCCAGCAGCTTAGGCGCAAGCGGGAGAAGGAACATTCAGTACTTC. Translation gives CASSLGASGRRNIQYF.

The chain uses TRBV5-1 and TRBJ1-3, with TRBD1 as a possible D gene (6 bases). The CDR3 covers 16 residues. CDR1 SGHRS and CDR2 YFSETQ come from the germline V gene. V was cut by 0 bases and J by 2 bases, with 12 bases left in between. The CDR3 bases are TGCGCCAGCAGCTTGGATACAGGGACCCCTGGAAACACCATATATTTT. Translated, it gives CASSLDTGTPGNTIYF.

V is TRBV5-8 and J is TRBJ2-7; the D gene is possibly TRBD2 (6 bases). Trimming stripped 0 bases from V and 0 bases from J, with 10 bases between. The V gene's germline CDR1 is SGHTS and CDR2 YDEGEE. The length of the CDR3 is 15 residues. Written as DNA, the CDR3 is TGTGCCAGCAGCTTGGGCGGGGCGAGCTCCTACGAGCAGTACTTC. Translation gives CASSLGGASSYEQYF.

For the CDR3, the DNA is TGTGCCAGCAGCCAAGAACTAGCCCACGAGCAGTACTTC. It codes for CASSQELAHEQYF. The rearrangement links TRBV4-2 to TRBJ2-7; perhaps TRBD2 as D (6 bases). The CDR3 runs 13 residues. Per germline, CDR1 LGHNA and CDR2 YNFKEQ. Trimming pared 0 bases from V and 5 bases from J, leaving 8 bases between.

A few counts support this clone. The chain employs TRBV28 and TRBJ2-7; possible D gene TRBD2, 6 bases. The CDR3 is made up of 14 amino acids. Trimming took 5 bases from V and 0 from J, leaving 11 bases between them. Germline values: CDR1 MDHEN, CDR2 SYDVKM. Here the CDR3 DNA reads TGTGCCAGCAGTGGAGGGTTTGGCTCCTACGAGCAGTACTTC. Its translation is CASSGGFGSYEQYF.

The chain links TRBV5-6 to TRBJ2-2, with D possibly being TRBD1 (5 bases). Germline V gene sequence: CDR1 SGHDT, CDR2 YYEEEE. The CDR3 totals 11 residues. V was cut by 7 bases and J by 7 bases, with 8 bases left in between. CDR3 sequence reads: CASGRDGELFF. The DNA of the CDR3 is TGTGCCAGCGGCAGGGACGGGGAGCTGTTTTTT.

This clone was detected only a few times. The chain recombines TRBV19 with TRBJ2-3; maybe TRBD1 (6 bases). The CDR3 sequence is 15 residues long. Trimming left V 0 bases short and J 5 bases short, with 12 bases between. Looked up from germline, CDR1 is LNHDA and CDR2 is SQIVND (reference sequence). This CDR3 reads CASSIDATGIDTQYF. CDR3 coding DNA: TGTGCCAGTAGTATAGATGCTACAGGGATAGATACGCAGTATTTT.

The gene calls are TRBV19 and TRBJ2-7, with TRBD1 as a possible D gene (5 bases). This CDR3 is built from 14 residues. V shed 5 bases and J shed 2 bases, with 13 bases lying between them. Germline V CDR1 and CDR2: LNHDA, SQIVND (reference sequence). The CDR3 loop is CASSPPDSAYEQYF. The CDR3 DNA sequence: TGTGCCAGTAGTCCCCCCGACAGTGCCTACGAGCAGTACTTC.

J is TRBJ2-4 and V is TRBV18; a possible D gene is TRBD2 (5 bases). The V end was cut by 2 bases, the J end by 3 bases, with 17 bases between. CDR3 length equals 17 residues. Germline V gene data show CDR1 as KGHSH and CDR2 as LQKENI. CDR3 DNA: TGTGCCAGCTCACCAACGTCCCGGCTAGCACGCAAAAACATTCAGTACTTC. Residues: CASSPTSRLARKNIQYF. Together with reference TRBV18 and TRBJ2-4, the CDR3 gives the full variable domain: NAGVMQNPRHLVRRRGQEARLRCSPMKGHSHVYWYRQLPEEGLKFMVYLQKENIIDESGMPKERFSAEFPKEGPSILRIQQVVRGDSAAYFCASSPTSRLARKNIQYFGAGTRLSVL.